Listed below are T cell receptor beta chains from one sample, sequenced in a study of T cell repertoires in cytomegalovirus infection. Using its own MiXCR run on the reads, TCRdb lists one record per CDR3 protein. The sample contains around 200,000 distinct CDR3 sequences, 17% of which appear only once. The sequenced sample consisted of CD8+ T cells from PBMCs. These receptors were collected from a human donor in good health (CMV status not recorded). Some clones in this sample may be carry-over from other donors' samples. Both conserved end residues are part of each CDR3. A D gene is named only where the DNA matches it firmly. The size entry is marked missing in some rows and otherwise reads once, few, many or a size class.

>TRBJ1-4|NA|NA|TRBV4-1
CASSPTEGTNEKLFF
TGCGCCAGCAGCCCTACCGAGGGAACTAATGAAAAACTGTTTTTT
>TRBJ2-1|TRBD1|NA|TRBV25-1
CASSDSGQGFSSYNEQFF
TGTGCCAGCAGTGATTCAGGACAGGGGTTCTCCTCCTACAATGAGCAGTTCTTC
>TRBJ1-2|NA|NA|TRBV12-5
CASGLGSVGGYTF
TGTGCTAGTGGTTTGGGGTCGGTCGGCGGCTACACCTTC
>TRBJ2-7|NA|NA|TRBV7-2
CASSQPRQNLYEQYF
TGTGCCAGCAGCCAACCGAGGCAGAACCTATACGAGCAGTACTTC
>TRBJ1-6|NA|NA|TRBV6-1
CASSEVGELNSPLHF
TGTGCCAGCAGTGAAGTGGGCGAACTCAATTCACCCCTCCACTTT
>TRBJ2-7|TRBD2|NA|TRBV7-2
CASRISGGADYEQYF
TGTGCCAGCAGAATTAGCGGGGGGGCTGACTACGAGCAGTACTTC
>TRBJ2-1|NA|NA|TRBV20-1
CSARDTEHVEQFF
TGCAGTGCTAGAGACACCGAACACGTTGAGCAGTTCTTC
>TRBJ1-1|NA|few|TRBV12-3/TRBV12-4
CASSGATEAFF
TGTGCCAGCAGTGGGGCAACAGAAGCTTTCTTT
>TRBJ2-3|NA|few|TRBV7-8
CASSKRTDTQYF
TGTGCCTCCTCTAAACGCACAGATACGCAGTATTTT
>TRBJ2-1|TRBD1|NA|TRBV27
CASSQQGAYNEQFF
TGTGCCAGCAGTCAACAGGGGGCCTACAATGAGCAGTTCTTC
>TRBJ2-1|NA|NA|TRBV12-3/TRBV12-4
CASSLQGDEQFF
TGTGCCAGCAGCCTACAGGGCGATGAGCAGTTCTTC
>TRBJ1-2|TRBD1|few|TRBV12-3/TRBV12-4
CASRGQGLSLNYGYTF
TGTGCCAGCAGGGGACAGGGCCTATCTCTTAACTATGGCTACACCTTC
>TRBJ1-6|NA|NA|TRBV6-8
CASTYSGSNSPLHF
TGTGCCAGCACTTACTCGGGGAGCAATTCACCCCTCCACTTT
>TRBJ2-3|NA|NA|TRBV9
CASSVPGSSTDTQYF
TGTGCCAGCAGCGTCCCAGGGAGTAGCACAGATACGCAGTATTTT
>TRBJ2-7|NA|few|TRBV7-9
CASSVDYEQYF
TGTGCCAGCAGCGTCGACTACGAGCAGTACTTC
>TRBJ1-1|NA|few|TRBV12-3/TRBV12-4
CASSTGATEAFF
TGTGCCAGCAGTACCGGGGCCACTGAAGCTTTCTTT